This TCR beta chain is from a study of cytomegalovirus exposure and HLA in healthy donors listed by TCRdb under 2017. The study in broad terms: According to an earlier analysis of several hundred of the donors, 150 million to 200 million T cells yielded 90 million to 140 million unique TCR beta sequences and about 300 Gb of sequence data. An early release covering roughly 600 HLA-typed donors comprised about 300 gigabases of sequencing data and approximately 80 million unique TCR sequences. Of the approximately 400 genotyped donors, about 80% fell in the genetic ancestry cluster associated with self-reported Caucasian donors. The study aimed to test whether cataloging public T cell receptors could reveal signatures of past pathogen exposure. The study used immunosequencing to profile the T cell repertoires of 600 to 850 subjects and linked those repertoires to cytomegalovirus serostatus. In addition to the first cohort of hundreds of subjects, a separate validation cohort of over 90 different subjects was used. The study combined high-throughput TCR immunosequencing, statistical association of individual TCRs with disease status, and machine learning to predict cytomegalovirus infection status. To study patterns of TCR occurrence, a later analysis re-analyzed previously published TCR beta repertoires from 650 to 750 donors and added high-resolution HLA genotyping. Rather than using new phenotypic data, the later analysis identified candidate immune exposures from TCR beta sequences and from how often those sequences occurred across donors. To decide whether each TCR beta V gene segment behaved as functional or pseudogenic, an earlier analysis of approximately 620 of the donors relied on high-throughput TCR beta sequencing. Donor age, sex, ethnicity and CMV serostatus were compiled alongside the repertoire data. A later genetic analysis took genome-wide SNP genotypes for about 55% of the roughly 700 donors and used that subset as a discovery cohort. All discovery cohort repertoires had been generated on a single sequencing platform. Class I and class II HLA loci were covered by the typing at four-digit resolution. Typing coverage differed by locus: A, B, C, DRB1 and DQB1 were typed in roughly 620-640 donors, DQA1 in roughly 500, DPA1 in 606, and DPB1 in just under 490. About 5 DR-DQ haplotypes were handled as single units for association and clustering, since linkage in the cohort was strong. Across 398 genotyped donors of the cohort, an average of approximately 200,000 unique TCR beta nucleotide sequences per donor were sequenced, and approximately 19% of those sequences were non-productive.

About this clone: The specificity of this receptor is unknown. The sample holds no much larger clone one base away, and base qualities are not on file.

Reading from cysteine to phenylalanine, the CDR3 counts 15 amino acids. Just CDR3 DNA is preserved here, 45 bases in frame from base 1. The germline V gene specifies SGHAT as CDR1 and FQNNGV as CDR2. The junction shows trimming of 7 bases on V and 7 bases on J, and the gene matches do not reach 8 bases of it. Overall results and qualifications from the work: Three of the identified cytomegalovirus-associated TCR beta chains were confirmed in vitro to be specific for cytomegalovirus antigens. Correlated functional status among segregating V segments might reflect linkage disequilibrium, but an unknown experimental factor could not be ruled out. The only immune exposure information available for the cohort was CMV serostatus. According to a later analysis, TCR association rates differed among HLA loci, with DRB1 alleles showing the most associated TCRs and HLA-C alleles showing the fewest. The 87-base-pair reads could not distinguish some IMGT-functional V segments, including TRBV6-2 and TRBV6-3, so those segments were excluded. The classifier was reported to diagnose cytomegalovirus status with high specificity and sensitivity in both the original and validation cohorts. This cohort had only TCR beta chains sequenced, and the lack of alpha or paired-chain data limited which features could be detected. A further reported finding was that TCR beta sequences accurately predicted the HLA-A and HLA-B alleles for most subjects in the first cohort. Most CMV-associated TCR beta chains appeared to be HLA-restricted in a later analysis, and the HLA associations seemed to be driven largely by CMV exposure. The sequencing pipeline was judged likely to have produced a cluster of highly shared sequence variants as a technical artifact. A later analysis reported that several top co-occurrence clusters appeared linked to parvovirus B19, influenza, CMV and Epstein-Barr virus. Compared with the approximately 670-donor mean, donors in an Asian-associated ancestry cluster had fewer N-insertions in productive TCRs, according to a later genetic analysis. V-gene and J-gene trimming of TCR beta chains was associated with a missense DCLRE1C variant in a later genetic analysis, and the association was replicated in an independent cohort. In a later analysis, 15,000 to 20,000 TCR beta sequences were associated with specific HLA alleles at a false discovery rate of 0.05. The authors suggested that the approach could potentially be generalized to other disease states and immunological phenotypes. Most TCR sequences were seen in very few donors, while some public TCRs were found in many individuals. In an earlier analysis of roughly 560 of the donors, most TCR beta V segments were observed in productive rearrangements about 87% or about 30% of the time, broadly matching IMGT annotations. HLA typing was unavailable for some donors at each locus, so association tests used only the typed subset. The earlier analysis of a few hundred of the donors excluded some 15 rarely observed V segments, including chromosome 9 orphons, because counts were too low. Assigning TCR associations to individual alleles was difficult when HLA alleles, especially DR and DQ, strongly co-occurred. The study gave a list of roughly 150 TCR beta chains associated with cytomegalovirus. In a later analysis, HLA-associated TCR beta chains showed more clonal expansion and lower generation probabilities than non-associated chains that were equally common. The presence/absence analyses assumed that sequencing depth was roughly uniform across donors, and that assumption may not be true.

In total, 600 or so healthy bone marrow donors made up the cohort. Cohort members were all nominally healthy when sampled, although unrecorded immune exposures were likely present. The donor was CMV seronegative and was included in the group of several hundred seronegative cohort members. A peripheral blood sample was provided by each donor, and peripheral blood mononuclear cells were used for TCR beta sequencing. The Qiagen DNeasy Blood Extraction Kit was used to extract genomic DNA from the blood cell samples. Library prep was done by the immunoSEQ multiplex PCR assay. A mixture of 60 forward primers for TCR Vbeta segments and 13 reverse primers for TCR Jbeta segments was used in the multiplex PCR. A multiplex PCR assay on genomic DNA amplified the CDR3 region of rearranged TCR beta genes. Amplified TCR beta libraries were sequenced as 87-base-pair reads on the Illumina HiSeq System. The original pipeline was this. In a later analysis, tens of millions of unique TCR beta chains were counted across the approximately 670 repertoires, and some 10 million of these chains were shared by at least two donors. Raw reads were error-corrected and collapsed into unique sequences by a nearest-neighbor algorithm in which closely related sequences were merged to remove PCR and sequencing errors. CDR3 sequences were aligned to IMGT reference sequences to assign V, D and J gene segments. For a sequence to be retained, a match of at least six nucleotides to both a V gene segment and a J gene segment was required. A rearrangement counted as productive if the CDR3 had no stop codons and remained in frame with V and J, and every other rearrangement counted as non-productive. Following IMGT convention, CDR3 was defined as the stretch from the second conserved V-encoded cysteine to the conserved J-encoded phenylalanine. The earlier analysis of about 640 of the donors excluded any sequence lacking an unambiguous match to a single V gene segment. An earlier analysis of 550 to 650 of the donors classified V segments as functional when productive rearrangements were above 56.7% and as segregating when the standard deviation between donors was above 5%. To diagnose cytomegalovirus status from the catalog of TCR beta chain sequences, a statistical classification framework was built. In a later analysis, TCR nucleotide sequences were compared against IMGT/GENE-DB human TR gene sequences so that V and J genes could be assigned. Using the TCRdist pipeline, a later analysis assigned CDR3 sequences along with most-parsimonious VDJ recombination scenarios. In a later analysis, each TCR beta chain was defined by its CDR3 amino acid sequence together with its V-gene family, and reads lacking a unique V-gene family were excluded. As a way to deal with suspected cross-contamination and a sequencing artifact, a later analysis dropped 640 or so nucleotide sequences that were highly shared and had low generation probability. For each public chain, a later analysis derived a clonal expansion index from normalized ranks of inferred template counts within each repertoire. A later analysis computed generation probabilities with a VDJ recombination model fitted to out-of-frame rearrangements, and checked the results against IGoR. In a later analysis, hypergeometric tests were used to score TCR-TCR, TCR-HLA and TCR-CMV co-occurrence, with a repertoire-size bias correction applied to TCR pairs. In a later analysis, false discovery rates were estimated by permuting HLA or CMV assignments 20 times. In a later analysis, co-occurring TCRs were grouped using DBSCAN, and TCRdist sequence similarity was added for clustering within HLA-allele-positive subsets. Co-occurrence clustering excluded repertoires with fewer than 30,000 or more than 120,000 public chains, plus five with anomalous nucleotide sharing. TCRdb provides this immuneACCESS table in a form limited to in-frame rearrangements. Some clones are lacking; in checked studies, under half of them reflect an unresolved V gene, and why the rest are absent is not known. The V and J calls and clone size were taken over from that table, and D and trimming were inferred from the DNA. The sample records approximately 180,000 clones, 81% of which are singletons. Clones ranked in the top ten supply approximately 2% of the sample.

Sample: PBMCs. The clonotype originates from a young man in good health and CMV-seronegative. Recombination joined TRBV11-2 with TRBJ2-2; TRBD1 lines up with 11 middle nucleotides. The CDR3: CASKVPGTGGGELFF. The DNA sequence follows: TGTGCCAGCAAGGTCCCCGGGACAGGGGGCGGGGAGCTGTTTTTT.